Included here is one T cell receptor beta chain sequence, with context. This sample stems from a study of T cell changes during pregnancy in multiple sclerosis. The length of the CDR3 is 15 residues. Germline values: CDR1 SGHAT, CDR2 FQDESV (reference sequence). Losses at the gene ends were 6 bases for V and 4 bases for J; bases not matched to a gene: 11. Measured with immunoSEQ multiplex PCR; TCRdb has only the in-frame clones, and not every one. The profile shows some 25,000 clones, around nine tenths of them singletons. This sequence joins TRBV11-1 and TRBJ1-2; 7 bases agree with TRBD1. This receptor was taken from a female donor in good health, enrolled as a control in a pregnancy study. This sample comprised CD4+ T cells from peripheral blood mononuclear cells, obtained in the second trimester of pregnancy. In nucleotides, the CDR3 is TGTGCCAGCAGTCGCGACAGGGCCCTTATCTATGGCTACACCTTC. This translates into CASSRDRALIYGYTF.